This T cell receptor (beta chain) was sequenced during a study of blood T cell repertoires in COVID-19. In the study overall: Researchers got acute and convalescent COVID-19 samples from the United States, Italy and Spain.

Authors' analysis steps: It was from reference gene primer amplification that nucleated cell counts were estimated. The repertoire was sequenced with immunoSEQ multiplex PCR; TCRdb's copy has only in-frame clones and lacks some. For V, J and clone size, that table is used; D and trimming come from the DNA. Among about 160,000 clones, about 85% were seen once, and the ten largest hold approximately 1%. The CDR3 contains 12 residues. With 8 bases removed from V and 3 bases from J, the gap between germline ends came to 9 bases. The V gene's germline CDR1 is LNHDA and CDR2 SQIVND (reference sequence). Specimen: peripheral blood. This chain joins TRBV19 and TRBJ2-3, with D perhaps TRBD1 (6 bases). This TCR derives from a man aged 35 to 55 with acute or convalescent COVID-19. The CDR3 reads CASSRGTDTQYF. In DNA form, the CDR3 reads TGTGCCAGTTCCAGGGGTACAGATACGCAGTATTTT. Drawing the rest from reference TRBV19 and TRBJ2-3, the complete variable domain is DGGITQSPKYLFRKEGQNVTLSCEQNLNHDAMYWYRQDPGQGLRLIYYSQIVNDFQKGDIAEGYSVSREKKESFPLTVTSAQKNPTAFYLCASSRGTDTQYFGPGTRLTVL.